These 5 T cell receptor beta chains came from one sample sequenced in a study of CD8+CD57+ T cells in acquired aplastic anemia. Genomic DNA constituted the template upon which TCR beta VDJ and CDR3 profiling was performed. In TCRdb, the reads were re-called with MiXCR into one record per CDR3 protein. Of around 64,000 distinct CDR3 sequences detected, about 50% appear once; the ten largest clones hold 2% to 3%. The sample taken for sequencing was sorted CD4+, CD8+, or CD8+CD57+ T cells (not recorded which) from PBMCs. Receptors originate from a human donor in good health, serving as a control.

Many counts were recorded for this clonotype. The chain is built from TRBV6-1 and TRBJ1-1; a possible D gene is TRBD1 (6 bases). The germline V gene encodes CDR1 MNHNS and CDR2 SASEGT. The CDR3 totals 14 residues. With 3 bases removed from V and 6 bases from J, the gap between germline ends came to 14 bases. CDR3: CASSDWGRFAEAFF. In DNA, the CDR3 is TGTGCCAGCAGTGATTGGGGGCGGTTCGCTGAAGCTTTCTTT.

This clonotype showed up many times. The rearrangement links TRBV12-3 or TRBV12-4 to TRBJ1-5, with TRBD1 as a possible D gene (5 bases). Trimming removed 6 bases at V and 7 bases at J, with 10 bases between. There are 12 residues in the CDR3. This CDR3 reads CASRGPGQPQHF. The CDR3 DNA reads TGTGCCAGCAGGGGGCCGGGGCAGCCCCAGCATTTT.

The rearrangement uses TRBV15 and TRBJ2-7; D is unclear. CDR1 and CDR2 from the germline V gene are LNHNV and YYDKDF (reference sequence). The ends were cut back, 5 bases at V and 5 bases at J, with 13 bases in the middle. This CDR3 is built from 13 residues. CDR3 nucleotides: TGTGCCACCAGCCGTGGGGTAAGAGACGAGCAGTACTTC. Residues: CATSRGVRDEQYF.

The chain is built from TRBV24-1 and TRBJ2-3; no clear D. This CDR3 spans 17 amino acids. Per germline, CDR1 KGHDR and CDR2 SFDVKD. With 4 bases removed from V and 0 bases from J, the gap between germline ends came to 16 bases. The CDR3 nucleotides are TGTGCCACCAGTGACCGACCCGGACGTGATAGCACAGATACGCAGTATTTT. This encodes CATSDRPGRDSTDTQYF.

This clonotype was seen at least ten times. The chain carries TRBV6-5 and TRBJ1-1, with TRBD1 matching over 8 bases. The CDR3 is 15 amino acids. Per germline, CDR1 MNHEY and CDR2 SVGAGI. The J segment lost 11 bases and the V segment lost 4 bases, leaving 15 bases of the junction unmatched. CDR3 sequence (DNA): TGTGCCAGCAGTTCCCGGGACAGGAGAATTCATGAGGCTTTCTTT. Translating it yields CASSSRDRRIHEAFF.